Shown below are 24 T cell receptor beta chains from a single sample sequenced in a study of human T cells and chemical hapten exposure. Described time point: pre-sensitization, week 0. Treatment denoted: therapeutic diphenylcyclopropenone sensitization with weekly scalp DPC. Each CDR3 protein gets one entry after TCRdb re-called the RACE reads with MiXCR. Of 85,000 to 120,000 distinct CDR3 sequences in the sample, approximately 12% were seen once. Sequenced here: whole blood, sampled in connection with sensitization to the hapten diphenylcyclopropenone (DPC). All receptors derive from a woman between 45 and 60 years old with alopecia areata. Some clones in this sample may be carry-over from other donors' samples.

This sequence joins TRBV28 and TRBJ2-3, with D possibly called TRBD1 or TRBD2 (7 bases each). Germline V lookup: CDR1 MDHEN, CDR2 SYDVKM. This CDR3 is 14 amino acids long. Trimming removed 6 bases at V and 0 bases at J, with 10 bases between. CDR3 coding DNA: TGTGCCAGCAGGCAGGGGGGGAGCACAGATACGCAGTATTTT. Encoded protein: CASRQGGSTDTQYF.

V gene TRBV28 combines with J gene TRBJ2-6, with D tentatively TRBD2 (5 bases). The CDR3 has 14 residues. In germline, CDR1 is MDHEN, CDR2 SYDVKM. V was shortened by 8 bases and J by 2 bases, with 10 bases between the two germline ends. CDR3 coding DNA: TGTGCCAGCTCCTTGAGGGCTGGGGCCAACGTCCTGACTTTC. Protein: CASSLRAGANVLTF.

The CDR3 loop reads CASSQDWGQGTYEQYF. The CDR3 nucleotides are TGTGCCAGCAGCCAAGATTGGGGACAGGGGACCTACGAGCAGTACTTC. This chain joins TRBV4-2 and TRBJ2-7; 10 bases align to TRBD1. The CDR3 extends over 16 amino acids. Losses at the gene ends were 0 bases for V and 2 bases for J; bases not matched to a gene: 4. CDR1 and CDR2 from the germline V gene are LGHNA and YNFKEQ.

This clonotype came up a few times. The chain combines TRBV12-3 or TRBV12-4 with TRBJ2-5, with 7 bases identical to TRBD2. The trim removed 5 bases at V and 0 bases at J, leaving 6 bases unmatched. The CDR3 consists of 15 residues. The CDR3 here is CASSDGTTNQETQYF. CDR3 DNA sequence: TGTGCCAGCAGTGATGGGACTACCAACCAAGAGACCCAGTACTTC.

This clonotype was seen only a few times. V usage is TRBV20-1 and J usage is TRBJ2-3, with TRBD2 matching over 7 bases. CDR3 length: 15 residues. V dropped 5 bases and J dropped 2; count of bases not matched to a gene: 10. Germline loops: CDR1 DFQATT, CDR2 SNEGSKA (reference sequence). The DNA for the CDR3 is TGCAGTGCTGGTCTGGCGGGAGACTCCACAGATACGCAGTATTTT. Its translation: CSAGLAGDSTDTQYF.

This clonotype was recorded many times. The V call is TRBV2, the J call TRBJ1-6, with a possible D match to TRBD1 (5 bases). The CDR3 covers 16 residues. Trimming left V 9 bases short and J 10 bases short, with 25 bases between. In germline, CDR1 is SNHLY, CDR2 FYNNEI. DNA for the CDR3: TGTGCCAGTCACCGGGACGGCGGACTAGGGTGGTCACCCCTCCACTTT. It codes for CASHRDGGLGWSPLHF.

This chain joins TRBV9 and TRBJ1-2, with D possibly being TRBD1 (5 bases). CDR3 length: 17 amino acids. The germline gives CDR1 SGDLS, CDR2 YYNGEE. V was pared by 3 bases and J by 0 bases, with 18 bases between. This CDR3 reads CASSASLNRDANYGYTF. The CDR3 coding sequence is TGTGCCAGCAGCGCCTCCCTAAACCGGGACGCTAACTATGGCTACACCTTC.

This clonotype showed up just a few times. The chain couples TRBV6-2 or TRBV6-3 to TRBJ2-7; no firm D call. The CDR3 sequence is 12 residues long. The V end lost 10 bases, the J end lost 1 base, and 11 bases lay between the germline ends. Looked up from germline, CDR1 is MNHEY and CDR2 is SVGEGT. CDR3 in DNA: TGTGCCATCCAGACACTATCCTACGAGCAGTACTTC. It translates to CAIQTLSYEQYF.

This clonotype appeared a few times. The CDR3, as DNA: TGTGCCACCAGCAGAGAGCCGGGATTGGGCACTGAAGCTTTCTTT. Translated, it gives CATSREPGLGTEAFF. V usage is TRBV15 and J usage is TRBJ1-1; D not resolved. This CDR3 has 15 residues. Trimming shortened V by 0 bases and J by 4 bases, and 12 bases separated the two germline ends. The V gene's germline CDR1 is LNHNV and CDR2 YYDKDF (reference sequence).

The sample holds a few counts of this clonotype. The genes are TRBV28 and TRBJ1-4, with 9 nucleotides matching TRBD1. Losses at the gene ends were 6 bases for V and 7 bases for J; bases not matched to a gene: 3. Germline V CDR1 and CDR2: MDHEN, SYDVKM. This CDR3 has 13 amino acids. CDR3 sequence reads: CASRGQGSEKLFF. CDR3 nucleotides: TGTGCCAGCAGGGGACAGGGTAGTGAAAAACTGTTTTTT.

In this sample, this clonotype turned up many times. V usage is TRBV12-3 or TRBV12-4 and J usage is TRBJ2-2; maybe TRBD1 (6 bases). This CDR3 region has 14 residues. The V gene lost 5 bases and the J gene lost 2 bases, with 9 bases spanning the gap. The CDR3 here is CASSGTPNTGELFF. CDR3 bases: TGTGCCAGCAGTGGGACACCTAACACCGGGGAGCTGTTTTTT.

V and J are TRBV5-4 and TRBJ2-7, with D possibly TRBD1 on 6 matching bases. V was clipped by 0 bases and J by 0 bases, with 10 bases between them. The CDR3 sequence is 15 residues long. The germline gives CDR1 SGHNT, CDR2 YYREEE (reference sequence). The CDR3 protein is CASSLAGTHSYEQYF. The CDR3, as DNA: TGTGCCAGCAGCTTGGCCGGGACACACTCCTACGAGCAGTACTTC.

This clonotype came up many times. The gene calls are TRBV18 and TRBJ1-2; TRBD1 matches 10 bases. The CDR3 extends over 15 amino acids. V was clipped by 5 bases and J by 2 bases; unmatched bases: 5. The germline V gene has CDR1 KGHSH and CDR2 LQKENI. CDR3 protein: CASSIGTGENYGYTF. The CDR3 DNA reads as TGTGCCAGCTCAATAGGGACAGGGGAGAACTATGGCTACACCTTC.

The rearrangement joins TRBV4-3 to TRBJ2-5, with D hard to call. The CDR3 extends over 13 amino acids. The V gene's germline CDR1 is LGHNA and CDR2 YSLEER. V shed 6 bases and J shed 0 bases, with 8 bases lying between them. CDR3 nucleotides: TGCGCCAGCAGTCTGACCTACCAAGAGACCCAGTACTTC. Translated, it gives CASSLTYQETQYF.

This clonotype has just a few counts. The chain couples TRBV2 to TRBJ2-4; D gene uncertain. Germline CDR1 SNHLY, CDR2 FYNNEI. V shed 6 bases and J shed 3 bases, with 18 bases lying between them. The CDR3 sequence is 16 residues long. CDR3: CASRTPTTGYKNIQYF. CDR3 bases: TGTGCCAGCAGAACCCCTACCACGGGCTACAAAAACATTCAGTACTTC. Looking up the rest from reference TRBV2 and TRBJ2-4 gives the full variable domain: EPEVTQTPSHQVTQMGQEVILRCVPISNHLYFYWYRQILGQKVEFLVSFYNNEISEKSEIFDDQFSVERPDGSNFTLKIRSTKLEDSAMYFCASRTPTTGYKNIQYFGAGTRLSVL.

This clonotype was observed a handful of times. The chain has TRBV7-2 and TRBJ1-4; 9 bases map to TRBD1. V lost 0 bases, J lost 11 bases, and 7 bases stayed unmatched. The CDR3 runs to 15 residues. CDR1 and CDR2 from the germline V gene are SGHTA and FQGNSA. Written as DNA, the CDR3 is TGTGCCAGCAGCTTAGCGATTAGGACAGGGGCTAAACTGTTTTTT. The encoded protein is CASSLAIRTGAKLFF.

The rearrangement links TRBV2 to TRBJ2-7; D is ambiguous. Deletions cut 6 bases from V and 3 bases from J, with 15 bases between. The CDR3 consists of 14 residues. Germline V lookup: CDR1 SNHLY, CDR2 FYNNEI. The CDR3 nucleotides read TGTGCCAGCAGACCCGGGCAGACACTCTACGAGCAGTACTTC. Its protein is CASRPGQTLYEQYF.

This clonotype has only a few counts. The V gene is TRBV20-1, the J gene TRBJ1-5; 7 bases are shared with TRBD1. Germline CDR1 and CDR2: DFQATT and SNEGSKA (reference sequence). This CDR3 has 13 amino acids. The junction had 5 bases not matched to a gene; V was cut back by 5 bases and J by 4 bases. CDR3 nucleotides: TGCAGTGCTCGGAGGGACAGAAATCAGCCCCAGCATTTT. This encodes CSARRDRNQPQHF.

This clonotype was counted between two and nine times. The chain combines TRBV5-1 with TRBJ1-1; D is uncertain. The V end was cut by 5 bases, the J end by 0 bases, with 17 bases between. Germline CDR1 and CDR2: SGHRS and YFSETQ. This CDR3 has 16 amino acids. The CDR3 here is CASRGKAARMNTEAFF. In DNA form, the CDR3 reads TGCGCCAGCAGAGGGAAGGCCGCTCGCATGAACACTGAAGCTTTCTTT. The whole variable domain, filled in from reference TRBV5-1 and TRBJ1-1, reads KAGVTQTPRYLIKTRGQQVTLSCSPISGHRSVSWYQQTPGQGLQFLFEYFSETQRNKGNFPGRFSGRQFSNSRSEMNVSTLELGDSALYLCASRGKAARMNTEAFFGQGTRLTVV.

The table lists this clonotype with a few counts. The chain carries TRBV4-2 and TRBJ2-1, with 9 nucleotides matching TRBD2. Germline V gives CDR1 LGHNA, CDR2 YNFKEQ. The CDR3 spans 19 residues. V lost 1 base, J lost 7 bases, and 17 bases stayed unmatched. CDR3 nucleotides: TGTGCCAGCAGCCAAGTCCCAGCGGGGGGTTTCGGAGGTTGGAATGAGCAGTTCTTC. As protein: CASSQVPAGGFGGWNEQFF.

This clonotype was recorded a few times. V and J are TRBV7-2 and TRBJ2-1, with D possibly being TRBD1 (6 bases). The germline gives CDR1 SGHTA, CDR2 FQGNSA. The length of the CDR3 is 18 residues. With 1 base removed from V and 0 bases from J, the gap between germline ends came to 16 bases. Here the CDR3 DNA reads TGTGCCAGCAGCTTAGTGGTTCTGACAGGCAGCTCCTACAATGAGCAGTTCTTC. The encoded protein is CASSLVVLTGSSYNEQFF.

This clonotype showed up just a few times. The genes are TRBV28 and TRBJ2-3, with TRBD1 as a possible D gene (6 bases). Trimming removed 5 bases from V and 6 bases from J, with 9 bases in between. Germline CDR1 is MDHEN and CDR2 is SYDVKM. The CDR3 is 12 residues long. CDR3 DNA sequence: TGTGCCAGCAGTGTAGACAGGGATACGCAGTATTTT. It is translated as CASSVDRDTQYF.

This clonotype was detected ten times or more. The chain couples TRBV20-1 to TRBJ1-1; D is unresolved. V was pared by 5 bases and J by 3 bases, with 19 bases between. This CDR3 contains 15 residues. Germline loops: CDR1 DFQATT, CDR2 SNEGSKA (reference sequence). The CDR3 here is CSASPRHPPYTEAFF. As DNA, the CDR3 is TGCAGTGCTTCCCCAAGGCACCCCCCGTACACTGAAGCTTTCTTT.

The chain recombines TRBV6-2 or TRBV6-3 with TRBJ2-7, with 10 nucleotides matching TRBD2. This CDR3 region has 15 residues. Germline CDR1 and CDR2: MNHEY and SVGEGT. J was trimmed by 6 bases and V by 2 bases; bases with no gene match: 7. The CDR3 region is CASSYRGLARVEQYF. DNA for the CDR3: TGTGCCAGCAGTTACAGGGGACTAGCGAGGGTCGAGCAGTACTTC.